The TCR beta chain described here comes from a study of cytomegalovirus exposure and HLA in healthy donors. Study details: About 80 million unique TCRs, all from HLA-typed donors, were included in an early release of the data.

Study-wide findings and caveats: For TCR beta chains, V- and J-gene trimming was later linked to a missense DCLRE1C variant.

Each donor's status was that of a healthy bone marrow donor. The PCR was carried out with 60 Vbeta primers and 13 Jbeta primers. Profiling relied on immunoSEQ multiplex PCR, and the TCRdb table lists in-frame clones only, not all of them. The sample includes about 210,000 clones, over 80% of them seen just once. A remark on this clone: What it binds is not known.

The TCR was taken from a man aged 35 to 55 in good health and CMV-seropositive. Material: PBMCs.

This CDR3 reads CSVGDRANTEAFF. The CDR3, as DNA: TGCAGCGTGGGAGACAGGGCGAACACTGAAGCTTTCTTT. This chain uses TRBV29-1 with TRBJ1-1, with 7 bases that match TRBD1. Germline values: CDR1 SQVTM, CDR2 ANQGSEA. Trimming at V came to 6 bases and at J to 1 base, leaving 5 bases not matched to a gene. CDR3 size: 13 residues.